A single sample gave rise to the 31 T cell receptor beta chains below, sequenced in a study of cytomegalovirus exposure and HLA in healthy donors. Both 60 Vbeta primers and 13 Jbeta primers went into the PCR. Some clones are missing from TCRdb's copy, which holds only in-frame ones; the method was immunoSEQ multiplex PCR. The sample contains fewer than 200,000 clones, roughly 80% of which appear only once. Sequencing input: PBMCs. The receptors shown here come from a male donor in good health and CMV-seronegative.

This clone was picked up a small number of times. The V and J genes are TRBV4-3 and TRBJ2-3; D might be TRBD2 (6 bases). V dropped 0 bases and J dropped 6 bases, with 10 bases sitting between them. Germline CDR1 and CDR2: LGHNA and YSLEER. This CDR3 spans 14 amino acids. In nucleotides, the CDR3 is TGCGCCAGCAGCCAAGATATTGCGGGGGATACGCAGTATTTT. It encodes CASSQDIAGDTQYF.

V is TRBV4-1 and J is TRBJ2-1; 13 bases map to TRBD2. Trimming removed 3 bases from V and 8 bases from J; junction bases left unmatched: 7. This CDR3 region has 16 residues. CDR1 and CDR2 from the germline V gene are MGHRA and YSYEKL. The CDR3 here is CASSHTTSGGAYEQFF. The CDR3 DNA sequence: TGCGCCAGCAGCCATACCACTAGCGGGGGGGCGTATGAGCAGTTCTTC.

The chain couples TRBV10-3 to TRBJ1-4; 7 bases match TRBD1. The CDR3 length is 13 residues. Germline CDR1 reads ENHRY; CDR2 reads SYGVKD. With 10 bases clipped from V and 1 base from J, the junction kept 3 bases outside the gene matches. CDR3 amino acids: CATRQGTNEKLFF. CDR3 in DNA: TGTGCCACCAGACAGGGAACTAATGAAAAACTGTTTTTT.

This chain links TRBV5-6 with TRBJ2-7; D is possibly TRBD2 (6 bases). The germline V and J ends were trimmed by 4 bases and 4 bases, with 15 bases remaining between them. CDR3 length: 14 amino acids. Germline V gene lookup returns CDR1 SGHDT and CDR2 YYEEEE. The CDR3 is CASSQGLGVYEQYF. The CDR3 region has the DNA TGTGCCAGCAGCCAGGGACTGGGGGTTTACGAGCAGTACTTC.

The chain employs TRBV7-9 and TRBJ1-2; TRBD1 agrees at 12 bases. CDR1 and CDR2 from the germline V gene are SEHNR and FQNEAQ (reference sequence). V shed 6 bases, J shed 8 bases, and the junction held 10 bases outside the gene matches. The CDR3 totals 15 residues. The CDR3 nucleotides are TGTGCCAGCAGTCATTCCGGGACAGGGGGCAGGGGCTACACCTTC. Its protein is CASSHSGTGGRGYTF.

This chain uses TRBV2 with TRBJ2-5; D unclear. With 1 base removed from V and 2 bases from J, the gap between germline ends came to 5 bases. The germline V gene has CDR1 SNHLY and CDR2 FYNNEI. The CDR3 has 13 amino acids. The CDR3 sequence is CASSEEQQETQYF. CDR3 sequence (DNA): TGTGCCAGCAGTGAAGAACAACAAGAGACCCAGTACTTC.

The rearrangement joins TRBV5-1 to TRBJ2-5; D not certain. V shed 0 bases and J shed 1 base, with 7 bases lying between them. The V gene's germline CDR1 is SGHRS and CDR2 YFSETQ. The CDR3 runs 14 residues. This CDR3 is CASSLASIQETQYF. The DNA of the CDR3 is TGCGCCAGCAGCTTGGCGAGTATCCAAGAGACCCAGTACTTC.

Turning to this clone: This specimen includes other DNA sequences encoding the same CDR3. The V and J genes are TRBV7-9 and TRBJ2-3, with TRBD1 matching 8 bases. The CDR3 is made up of 15 amino acids. Germline values: CDR1 SEHNR, CDR2 FQNEAQ (reference sequence). V trimming: 5 bases; J trimming: 1 base; junction bases outside the gene matches: 5. This CDR3 is CASSPGQGGTDTQYF. The DNA of the CDR3 is TGTGCCAGCAGCCCCGGACAGGGTGGCACAGATACGCAGTATTTT.

In its sample, this clone was seen once. This chain joins TRBV6-5 and TRBJ1-5; TRBD1 might be the D (5 bases). Trimming took off 2 bases at V and 9 bases at J, with 11 bases between the two ends. CDR1 is MNHEY and CDR2 is SVGAGI in the germline V gene. The CDR3 runs to 13 residues. In DNA form, the CDR3 reads TGTGCCAGCAGTTACCTGGGGGGGAGGCCCCAGCATTTT. Its translation is CASSYLGGRPQHF.

The chain employs TRBV29-1 and TRBJ1-4; 10 bases fit TRBD1. Germline V gene data show CDR1 as SQVTM and CDR2 as ANQGSEA. The CDR3 runs to 13 residues. V lost 2 bases, J lost 7 bases, and 1 base stayed unmatched. Here the CDR3 reads CSVERQGAEKLFF. For the CDR3, the DNA is TGCAGCGTTGAACGACAGGGGGCTGAAAAACTGTTTTTT.

V is TRBV5-1 and J is TRBJ2-2, with 7 bases lining up with TRBD1. There are 16 residues in the CDR3. Germline values: CDR1 SGHRS, CDR2 YFSETQ. The V gene end was trimmed by 0 bases and the J gene end by 5 bases; junction bases not matched to a gene: 7. As DNA, the CDR3 is TGCGCCAGCAGCTTGGGGGACAGTGGTGAAACCGGGGAGCTGTTTTTT. Its protein is CASSLGDSGETGELFF.

The V and J genes are TRBV5-4 and TRBJ2-5; 8 nucleotides line up with TRBD1. Per germline, CDR1 SGHNT and CDR2 YYREEE (reference sequence). The length of the CDR3 is 15 residues. Trimming at V came to 3 bases and at J to 5 bases, leaving 9 bases not matched to a gene. The DNA of the CDR3 is TGTGCCAGCAGCTCACCCCAGGGGGCTAGGGAGACCCAGTACTTC. Translated, it gives CASSSPQGARETQYF. Full variable domain (missing parts from reference TRBV5-4 and TRBJ2-5): ETGVTQSPTHLIKTRGQQVTLRCSSQSGHNTVSWYQQALGQGPQFIFQYYREEENGRGNFPPRFSGLQFPNYSSELNVNALELDDSALYLCASSSPQGARETQYFGPGTRLLVL.

The chain combines TRBV15 with TRBJ1-4, with D tentatively TRBD1 (6 bases). This CDR3 is built from 16 residues. Trimming cost V 2 bases and J 10 bases, with 20 bases left between them. Germline CDR1 reads LNHNV; CDR2 reads YYDKDF (reference sequence). CDR3 amino acids: CATSRRSQGSPGKLFF. CDR3 DNA: TGTGCCACCAGCAGAAGATCCCAGGGGTCCCCGGGAAAACTGTTTTTT. Supplemented by reference TRBV15 and TRBJ1-4, the full variable domain reads DAMVIQNPRYQVTQFGKPVTLSCSQTLNHNVMYWYQQKSSQAPKLLFHYYDKDFNNEADTPDNFQSRRPNTSFCFLDIRSPGLGDTAMYLCATSRRSQGSPGKLFFGSGTQLSVL.

The V call is TRBV19, the J call TRBJ1-5; D may be TRBD1 (6 bases). V was cut by 6 bases and J by 1 base, with 16 bases left in between. Per the germline V gene, CDR1 is LNHDA and CDR2 is SQIVND (reference sequence). The CDR3 covers 16 residues. The CDR3 region has the DNA TGTGCCAGTAGAACAGACGACAGGAGAAGCAATCAGCCCCAGCATTTT. Encoded protein: CASRTDDRRSNQPQHF.

In its sample, this clone was seen a few times. J is TRBJ1-2 and V is TRBV2; 10 bases map to TRBD1. Germline V gene lookup returns CDR1 SNHLY and CDR2 FYNNEI. The CDR3 consists of 16 residues. V shed 7 bases and J 8 bases; nucleotides not matched to a gene: 16. CDR3 sequence (DNA): TGTGCCAGCACCCAAACCGGGACAGGGGAATCGGGAGGCTACACCTTC. It yields the protein CASTQTGTGESGGYTF.

V and J are TRBV7-9 and TRBJ2-3; D unclear. Germline CDR1 reads SEHNR; CDR2 reads FQNEAQ (reference sequence). V lost 0 bases to trimming and J lost 4 bases, with 8 bases between them. The CDR3 totals 14 residues. CDR3 sequence: CASSLALFSDTQYF. In DNA, the CDR3 is TGTGCCAGCAGCTTAGCGCTATTTTCAGATACGCAGTATTTT. Full variable domain (outside the CDR3, taken from reference TRBV7-9 and TRBJ2-3): DTGVSQNPRHKITKRGQNVTFRCDPISEHNRLYWYRQTLGQGPEFLTYFQNEAQLEKSRLLSDRFSAERPKGSFSTLEIQRTEQGDSAMYLCASSLALFSDTQYFGPGTRLTVL.

The rearrangement links TRBV6-6 to TRBJ1-6; 7 nucleotides agree with TRBD1. The CDR3 loop spans 15 amino acids. Trimming cost V 5 bases and J 5 bases; bases outside gene matches: 6. CDR1 and CDR2 (germline): MNHNY, SVGAGI (reference sequence). The CDR3 DNA is TGTGCCAGCAGTCCCCACGGGACAGATAATTCACCCCTCCACTTT. The encoded protein is CASSPHGTDNSPLHF.

The rearrangement joins TRBV5-1 to TRBJ1-3; TRBD1 is a possible D gene (6 bases). The CDR3 sequence is 14 residues long. The ends were cut back, 4 bases at V and 0 bases at J, with 8 bases in the middle. CDR1 SGHRS and CDR2 YFSETQ come from the germline V gene. CDR3: CASSPDSSGNTIYF. The CDR3 coding sequence is TGCGCCAGCAGCCCGGACAGCTCTGGAAACACCATATATTTT.

The genes are TRBV6-5 and TRBJ1-3; TRBD1 matches 7 bases. The germline gives CDR1 MNHEY, CDR2 SVGAGI. Trimming removed 6 bases from V and 0 bases from J; junction bases left unmatched: 5. The CDR3 has 15 amino acids. CDR3 protein: CASREGQISGNTIYF. The CDR3 DNA reads as TGTGCCAGCAGAGAGGGACAGATCTCTGGAAACACCATATATTTT.

J is TRBJ1-5 and V is TRBV7-2; a weak D match, TRBD1 (5 bases). This CDR3 comprises 15 residues. Between the trimmed V and J ends, which lost 0 bases and 2 bases, there was a span of 8 bases. The germline V gene encodes CDR1 SGHTA and CDR2 FQGNSA. CDR3 nucleotides: TGTGCCAGCAGCTTAGCGGTAGGGGGCAATCAGCCCCAGCATTTT. Protein product: CASSLAVGGNQPQHF.

The chain combines TRBV11-2 with TRBJ2-7; D ambiguous. Per the germline V gene, CDR1 is SGHAT and CDR2 is FQNNGV. The CDR3 loop spans 14 amino acids. The ends were cut back, 5 bases at V and 2 bases at J, with 13 bases in the middle. DNA for the CDR3: TGTGCCAGCAGCAGCCTTTCTGGTCCCTACGAGCAGTACTTC. Its protein is CASSSLSGPYEQYF.

This chain links TRBV10-2 with TRBJ1-4; D is ambiguous. Trimming took off 1 base at V and 5 bases at J, with 8 bases between the two ends. Per germline, CDR1 WSHSY and CDR2 SAAADI. This CDR3 has 14 amino acids. The CDR3 region has the DNA TGCGCCAGCAGTGAGTTAGTGCGAAATGAAAAACTGTTTTTT. The encoded protein is CASSELVRNEKLFF.

Comment on this clone: Other DNA variants within this sample encode the same CDR3. This sequence joins TRBV7-9 and TRBJ2-7; TRBD1 matches 11 bases. The CDR3 is 15 residues long. Germline V gene data show CDR1 as SEHNR and CDR2 as FQNEAQ (reference sequence). The junction had 5 bases not matched to a gene; V was cut back by 6 bases and J by 1 base. DNA of the CDR3: TGTGCCAGCAGATCCGGGACAGGGGGATCCTACGAGCAGTACTTC. This sequence encodes CASRSGTGGSYEQYF.

This clone appeared once. The V gene is TRBV19, the J gene TRBJ2-1, with TRBD1 matching 9 bases. CDR1 and CDR2 (germline): LNHDA, SQIVND (reference sequence). The CDR3 runs to 15 residues. The ends lost 3 bases at V and 6 bases at J; junction bases unmatched: 6. CDR3 residues: CASSISGTGSNEQFF. The DNA of the CDR3 is TGTGCCAGTAGTATTTCCGGGACAGGGAGCAATGAGCAGTTCTTC.

This chain connects TRBV19 to TRBJ1-6; D gene ambiguous. In germline, CDR1 is LNHDA, CDR2 SQIVND (reference sequence). The V gene lost 6 bases and the J gene lost 9 bases, with 15 bases spanning the gap. The CDR3 is 14 residues long. This CDR3 reads CASSLAGSSSPLHF. CDR3 coding DNA: TGTGCCAGTAGCCTTGCGGGGTCCAGTTCACCCCTCCACTTT.

CDR3 in DNA: TGTGCCACCGACGACGGGGGGGGCACAGATACGCAGTATTTT. Protein sequence: CATDDGGGTDTQYF. This sequence joins TRBV6-1 and TRBJ2-3, with 8 bases fitting TRBD2. The CDR3 is 14 amino acids. The germline V gene has CDR1 MNHNS and CDR2 SASEGT. The J segment lost 1 base and the V segment lost 10 bases, leaving 7 bases of the junction unmatched.

The J gene is TRBJ1-1, the V gene TRBV14, with D unclear. The CDR3 covers 14 residues. Looked up from germline, CDR1 is SGHDN and CDR2 is FVKESK. V was clipped by 5 bases and J by 1 base, with 11 bases between them. CDR3 nucleotides: TGTGCCAGCAGCTTACAGATAGGGAACACTGAAGCTTTCTTT. This translates into CASSLQIGNTEAFF.

The J gene is TRBJ2-2, the V gene TRBV7-9, with 11 nucleotides matching TRBD2. Germline loops: CDR1 SEHNR, CDR2 FQNEAQ (reference sequence). The CDR3 runs 16 residues. The trim removed 6 bases at V and 3 bases at J, leaving 6 bases unmatched. CDR3 bases: TGTGCCAGCAGTATTGCGGGACTAGCGGACACCGGGGAGCTGTTTTTT. Translation: CASSIAGLADTGELFF.

V gene TRBV27 combines with J gene TRBJ2-1, with 11 bases identical to TRBD2. The CDR3 sequence is 13 residues long. CDR1 and CDR2 (germline): MNHEY, SMNVEV (reference sequence). V was clipped by 8 bases and J by 7 bases; unmatched bases: 4. This chain's CDR3 is CASAGTSGNEQFF. The CDR3 DNA follows: TGTGCCAGCGCTGGGACTAGCGGAAATGAGCAGTTCTTC.

V and J are TRBV13 and TRBJ1-1; TRBD1 might be the D (6 bases). The germline CDR1 and CDR2 sequences are PRHDT and FYEKMQ (reference sequence). The CDR3 spans 17 residues. V was shortened by 5 bases and J by 0 bases, with 19 bases between the two germline ends. This chain's CDR3 is CASSPRWQGYMNTEAFF. The CDR3 DNA is TGTGCCAGCAGCCCGCGGTGGCAGGGGTACATGAACACTGAAGCTTTCTTT.

The chain recombines TRBV7-9 with TRBJ2-1; TRBD2 matches 11 bases. CDR3 length: 15 amino acids. The germline V gene encodes CDR1 SEHNR and CDR2 FQNEAQ (reference sequence). V dropped 8 bases and J dropped 4; count of bases not matched to a gene: 7. The CDR3 sequence: CASRVTSGGYNEQFF. Here the CDR3 DNA reads TGTGCCAGCCGCGTAACTAGCGGGGGTTACAATGAGCAGTTCTTC.